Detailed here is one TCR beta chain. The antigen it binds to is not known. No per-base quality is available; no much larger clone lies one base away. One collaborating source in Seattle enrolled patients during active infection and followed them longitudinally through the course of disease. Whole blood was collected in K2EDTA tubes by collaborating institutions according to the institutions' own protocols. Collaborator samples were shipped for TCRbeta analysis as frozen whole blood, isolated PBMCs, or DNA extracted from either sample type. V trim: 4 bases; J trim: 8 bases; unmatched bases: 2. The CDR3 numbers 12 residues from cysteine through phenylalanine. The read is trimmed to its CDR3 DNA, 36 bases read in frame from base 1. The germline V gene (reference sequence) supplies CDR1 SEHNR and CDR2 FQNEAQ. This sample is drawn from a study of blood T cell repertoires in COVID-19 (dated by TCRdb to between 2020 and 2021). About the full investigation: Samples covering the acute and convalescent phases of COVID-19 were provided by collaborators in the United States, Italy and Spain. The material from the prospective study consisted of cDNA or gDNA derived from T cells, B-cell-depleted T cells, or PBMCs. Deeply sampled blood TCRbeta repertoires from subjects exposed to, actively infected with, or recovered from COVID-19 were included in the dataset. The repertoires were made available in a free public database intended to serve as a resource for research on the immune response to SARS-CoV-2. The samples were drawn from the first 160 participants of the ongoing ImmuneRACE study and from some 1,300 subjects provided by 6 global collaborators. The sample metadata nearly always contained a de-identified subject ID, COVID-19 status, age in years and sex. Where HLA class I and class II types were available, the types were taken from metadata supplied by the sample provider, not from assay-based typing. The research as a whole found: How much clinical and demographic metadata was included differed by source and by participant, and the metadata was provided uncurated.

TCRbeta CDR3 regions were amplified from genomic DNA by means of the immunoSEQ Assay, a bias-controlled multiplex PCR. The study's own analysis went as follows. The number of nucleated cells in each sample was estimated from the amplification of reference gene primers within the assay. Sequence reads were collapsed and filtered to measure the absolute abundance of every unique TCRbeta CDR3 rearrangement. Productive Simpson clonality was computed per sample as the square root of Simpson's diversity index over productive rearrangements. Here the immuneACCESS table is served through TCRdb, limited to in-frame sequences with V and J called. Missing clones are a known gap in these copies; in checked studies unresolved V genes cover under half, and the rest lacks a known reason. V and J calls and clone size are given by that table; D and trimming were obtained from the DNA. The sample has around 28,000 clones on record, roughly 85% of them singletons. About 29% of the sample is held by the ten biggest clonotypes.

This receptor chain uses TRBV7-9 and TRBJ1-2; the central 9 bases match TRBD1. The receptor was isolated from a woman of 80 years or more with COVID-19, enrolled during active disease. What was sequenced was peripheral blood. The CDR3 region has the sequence CASSSDRGGYTF. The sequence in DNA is TGTGCCAGCAGCTCGGACAGGGGCGGCTACACCTTC.